The source of this T cell receptor (beta chain) is a study of blood T cell repertoires in COVID-19. CDR1 and CDR2 from the germline V gene are LGHNA and YSLEER. The V gene lost 0 bases and the J gene lost 4 bases, with 12 bases spanning the gap. The CDR3 runs to 15 residues. In the authors' methods: Estimates of nucleated cell counts were drawn from the amplification of reference gene primers. Assay: immunoSEQ multiplex PCR; the TCRdb copy retains only in-frame clones and omits some. V, J and clone size reflect that table, while D and trimming were determined from the DNA. The sample yields roughly 79,000 clones, roughly 87% seen once.

The sample taken for sequencing was peripheral blood. The source of this sequence is a woman aged 80 or over with active or convalescent COVID-19. The chain couples TRBV4-3 to TRBJ1-2; D is uncertain. The CDR3 loop is CASSQDPAGSYGYTF. The CDR3 nucleotides are TGCGCCAGCAGCCAAGATCCGGCAGGCTCCTATGGCTACACCTTC.